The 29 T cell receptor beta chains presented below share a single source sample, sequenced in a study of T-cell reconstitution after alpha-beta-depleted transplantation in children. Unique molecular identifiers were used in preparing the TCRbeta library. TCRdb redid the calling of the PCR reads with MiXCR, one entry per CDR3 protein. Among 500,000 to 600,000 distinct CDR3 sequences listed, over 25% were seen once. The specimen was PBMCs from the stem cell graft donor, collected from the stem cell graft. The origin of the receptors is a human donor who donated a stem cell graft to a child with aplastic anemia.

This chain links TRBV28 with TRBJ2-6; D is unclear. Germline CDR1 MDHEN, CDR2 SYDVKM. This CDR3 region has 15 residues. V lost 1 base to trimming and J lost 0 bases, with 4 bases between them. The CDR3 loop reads CASSLFSSGANVLTF. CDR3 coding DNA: TGTGCCAGCAGTTTATTCAGCTCTGGGGCCAACGTCCTGACTTTC. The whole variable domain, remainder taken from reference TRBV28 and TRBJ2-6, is DVKVTQSSRYLVKRTGEKVFLECVQDMDHENMFWYRQDPGLGLRLIYFSYDVKMKEKGDIPEGYSVSREKKERFSLILESASTNQTSMYLCASSLFSSGANVLTFGAGSRLTVL.

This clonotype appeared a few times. The CDR3 sequence is CSARGRTRAGDTQYF. The CDR3 DNA follows: TGCAGTGCTAGAGGACGGACTAGGGCAGGAGATACGCAGTATTTT. V usage is TRBV20-1 and J usage is TRBJ2-3, with 7 bases fitting TRBD2. V lost 1 base, J lost 5 bases, and 9 bases stayed unmatched. Germline V gene data show CDR1 as DFQATT and CDR2 as SNEGSKA (reference sequence). This CDR3 comprises 15 residues.

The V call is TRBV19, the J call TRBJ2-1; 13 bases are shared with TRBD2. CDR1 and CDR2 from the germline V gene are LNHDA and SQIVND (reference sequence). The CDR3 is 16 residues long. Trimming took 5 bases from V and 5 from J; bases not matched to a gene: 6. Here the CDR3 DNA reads TGTGCCAGTAGTCCCGGGACTAGCGGGGTCAACAATGAGCAGTTCTTC. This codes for CASSPGTSGVNNEQFF.

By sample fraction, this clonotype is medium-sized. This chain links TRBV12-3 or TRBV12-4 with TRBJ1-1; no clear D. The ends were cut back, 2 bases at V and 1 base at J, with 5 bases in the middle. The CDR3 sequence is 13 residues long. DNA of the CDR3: TGTGCCAGCAGTTTAACGGGGAACACTGAAGCTTTCTTT. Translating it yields CASSLTGNTEAFF.

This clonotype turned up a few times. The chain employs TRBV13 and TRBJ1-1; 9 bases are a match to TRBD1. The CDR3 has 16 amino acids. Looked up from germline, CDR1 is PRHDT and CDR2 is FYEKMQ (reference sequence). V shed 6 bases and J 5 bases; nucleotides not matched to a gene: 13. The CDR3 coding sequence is TGTGCCAGCAGACCCGGACAGGGGAGGGGTGTGACTGAAGCTTTCTTT. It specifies CASRPGQGRGVTEAFF.

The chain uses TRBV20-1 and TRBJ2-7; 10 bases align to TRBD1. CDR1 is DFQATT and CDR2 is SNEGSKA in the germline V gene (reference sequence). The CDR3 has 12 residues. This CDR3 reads CSLTGTGDEQYF. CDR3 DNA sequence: TGCAGCCTTACCGGGACAGGGGACGAGCAGTACTTC.

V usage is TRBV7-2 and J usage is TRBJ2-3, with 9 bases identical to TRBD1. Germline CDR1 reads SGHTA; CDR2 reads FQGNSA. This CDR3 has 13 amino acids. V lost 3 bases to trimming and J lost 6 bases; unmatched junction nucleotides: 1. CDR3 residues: CASSFDRGDTQYF. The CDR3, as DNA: TGTGCCAGCAGCTTTGACAGGGGGGATACGCAGTATTTT.

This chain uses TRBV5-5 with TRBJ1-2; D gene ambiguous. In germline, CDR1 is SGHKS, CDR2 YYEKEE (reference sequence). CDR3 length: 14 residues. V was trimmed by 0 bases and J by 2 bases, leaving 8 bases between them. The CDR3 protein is CASSLDSVNYGYTF. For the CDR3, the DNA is TGTGCCAGCAGCTTGGACAGCGTGAACTATGGCTACACCTTC.

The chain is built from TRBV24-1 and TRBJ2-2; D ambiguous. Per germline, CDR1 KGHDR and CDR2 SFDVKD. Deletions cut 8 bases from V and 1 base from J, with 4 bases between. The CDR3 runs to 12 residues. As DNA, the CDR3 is TGTGCCACCATGGGGAACACCGGGGAGCTGTTTTTT. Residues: CATMGNTGELFF.

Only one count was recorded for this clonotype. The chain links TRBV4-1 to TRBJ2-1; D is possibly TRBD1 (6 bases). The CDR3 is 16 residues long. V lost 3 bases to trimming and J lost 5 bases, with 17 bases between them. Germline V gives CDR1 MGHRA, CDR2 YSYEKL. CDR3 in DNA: TGCGCCAGCAGCCACGTACCGGGACGGACAGACAATGAGCAGTTCTTC. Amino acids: CASSHVPGRTDNEQFF.

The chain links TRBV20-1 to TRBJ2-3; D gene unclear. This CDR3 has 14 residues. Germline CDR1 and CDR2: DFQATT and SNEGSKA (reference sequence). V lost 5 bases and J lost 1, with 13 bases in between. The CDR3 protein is CSAARREGTDTQYF. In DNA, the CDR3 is TGCAGTGCTGCCCGTAGAGAAGGCACAGATACGCAGTATTTT.

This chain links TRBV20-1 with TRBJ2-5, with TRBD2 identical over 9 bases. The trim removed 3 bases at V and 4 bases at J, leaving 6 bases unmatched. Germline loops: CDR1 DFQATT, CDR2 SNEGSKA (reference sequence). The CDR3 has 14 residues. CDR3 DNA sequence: TGCAGTGCTAGTAGCGGGAGAGGTGGAGAGACCCAGTACTTC. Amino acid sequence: CSASSGRGGETQYF.

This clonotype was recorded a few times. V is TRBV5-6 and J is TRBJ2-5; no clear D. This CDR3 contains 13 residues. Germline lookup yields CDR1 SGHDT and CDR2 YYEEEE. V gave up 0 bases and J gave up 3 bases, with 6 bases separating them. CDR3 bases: TGTGCCAGCAGCTTGGTTATAAAAGAGACCCAGTACTTC. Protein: CASSLVIKETQYF.

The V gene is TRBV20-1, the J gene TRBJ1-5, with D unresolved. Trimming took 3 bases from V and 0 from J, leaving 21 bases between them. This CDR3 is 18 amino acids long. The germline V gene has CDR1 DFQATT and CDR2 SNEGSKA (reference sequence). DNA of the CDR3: TGCAGTGCTAGTGATGACCGGACCAGGCTCTTTAGCAATCAGCCCCAGCATTTT. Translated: CSASDDRTRLFSNQPQHF.

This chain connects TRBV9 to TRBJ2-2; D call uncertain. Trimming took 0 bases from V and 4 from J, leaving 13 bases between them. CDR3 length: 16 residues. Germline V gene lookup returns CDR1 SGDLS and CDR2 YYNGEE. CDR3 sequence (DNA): TGTGCCAGCAGCGTAGATAGGACGCCTATCACCGGGGAGCTGTTTTTT. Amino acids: CASSVDRTPITGELFF.

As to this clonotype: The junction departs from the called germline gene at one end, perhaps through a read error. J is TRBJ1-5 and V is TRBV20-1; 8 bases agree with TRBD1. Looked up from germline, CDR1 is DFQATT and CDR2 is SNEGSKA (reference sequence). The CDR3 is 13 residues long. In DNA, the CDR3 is TGCAGTGCTCACACAGGGGGGCGACAGCCCCAGCTTTTT. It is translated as CSAHTGGRQPQLF.

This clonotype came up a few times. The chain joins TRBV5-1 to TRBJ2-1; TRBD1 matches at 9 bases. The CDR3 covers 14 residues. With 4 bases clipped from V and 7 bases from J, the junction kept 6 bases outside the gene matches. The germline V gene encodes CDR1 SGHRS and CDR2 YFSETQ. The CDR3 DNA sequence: TGCGCCAGCAGCAACACAGGGGGCTCTAATGAGCAGTTCTTC. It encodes CASSNTGGSNEQFF.

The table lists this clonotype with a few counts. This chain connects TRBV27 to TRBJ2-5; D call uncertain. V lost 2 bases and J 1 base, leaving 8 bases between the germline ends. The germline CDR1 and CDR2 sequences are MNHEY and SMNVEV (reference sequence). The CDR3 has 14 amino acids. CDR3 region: CASSLGNLQETQYF. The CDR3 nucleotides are TGTGCCAGCAGTTTAGGGAACCTCCAAGAGACCCAGTACTTC.

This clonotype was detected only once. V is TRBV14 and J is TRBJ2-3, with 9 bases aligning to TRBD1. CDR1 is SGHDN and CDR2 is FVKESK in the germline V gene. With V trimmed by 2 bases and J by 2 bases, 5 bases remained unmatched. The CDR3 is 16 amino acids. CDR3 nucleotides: TGTGCCAGCAGCCAACGACAGGGGGTCCTCACAGATACGCAGTATTTT. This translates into CASSQRQGVLTDTQYF.

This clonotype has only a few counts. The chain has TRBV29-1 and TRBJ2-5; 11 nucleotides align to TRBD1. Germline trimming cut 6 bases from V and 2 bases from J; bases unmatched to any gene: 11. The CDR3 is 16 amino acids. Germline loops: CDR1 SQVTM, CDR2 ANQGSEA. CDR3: CSVEPGTGGRQETQYF. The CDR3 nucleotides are TGCAGCGTCGAACCGGGGACAGGGGGAAGGCAAGAGACCCAGTACTTC.

The CDR3 here is CASSSKGLAGGYEQYV. Written as DNA, the CDR3 is TGTGCCAGCAGCTCTAAAGGACTAGCGGGAGGATACGAGCAGTACGTC. This chain joins TRBV7-2 and TRBJ2-7; 14 bases are a match to TRBD2. V dropped 4 bases and J dropped 4; count of bases not matched to a gene: 6. The germline V gene has CDR1 SGHTA and CDR2 FQGNSA. The CDR3 is 16 amino acids.

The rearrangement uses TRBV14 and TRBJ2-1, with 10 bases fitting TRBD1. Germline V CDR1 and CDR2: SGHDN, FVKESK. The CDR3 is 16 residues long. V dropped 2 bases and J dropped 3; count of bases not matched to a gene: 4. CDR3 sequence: CASSQWTGGNYNEQFF. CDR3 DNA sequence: TGTGCCAGCAGCCAATGGACAGGGGGGAACTACAATGAGCAGTTCTTC.

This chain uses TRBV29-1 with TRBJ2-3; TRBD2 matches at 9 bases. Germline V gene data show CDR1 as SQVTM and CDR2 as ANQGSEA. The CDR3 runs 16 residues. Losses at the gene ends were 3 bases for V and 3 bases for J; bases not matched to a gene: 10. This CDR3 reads CSVEGFSGRRTDTQYF. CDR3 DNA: TGCAGCGTTGAGGGGTTTAGCGGGAGAAGAACAGATACGCAGTATTTT.

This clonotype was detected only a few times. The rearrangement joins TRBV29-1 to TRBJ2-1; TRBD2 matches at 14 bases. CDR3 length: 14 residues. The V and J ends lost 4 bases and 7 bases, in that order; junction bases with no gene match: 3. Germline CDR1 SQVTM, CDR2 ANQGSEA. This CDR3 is CSVGTSGRYNEQFF. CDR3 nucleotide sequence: TGCAGCGTTGGGACTAGCGGGAGGTATAATGAGCAGTTCTTC.

The CDR3 here is CASSLGRGRNNEQFF. CDR3 bases: TGTGCCAGCAGCTTAGGACGGGGGCGGAACAATGAGCAGTTCTTC. The chain joins TRBV11-2 to TRBJ2-1; either TRBD1 or TRBD2 may supply D (6 bases each). The CDR3 has 15 amino acids. Trimming took 1 base from V and 5 from J, leaving 12 bases between them. Germline V gene data show CDR1 as SGHAT and CDR2 as FQNNGV. The full variable domain, its missing parts supplied by reference TRBV11-2 and TRBJ2-1, is EAGVAQSPRYKIIEKRQSVAFWCNPISGHATLYWYQQILGQGPKLLIQFQNNGVVDDSQLPKDRFSAERLKGVDSTLKIQPAKLEDSAVYLCASSLGRGRNNEQFFGPGTRLTVL.

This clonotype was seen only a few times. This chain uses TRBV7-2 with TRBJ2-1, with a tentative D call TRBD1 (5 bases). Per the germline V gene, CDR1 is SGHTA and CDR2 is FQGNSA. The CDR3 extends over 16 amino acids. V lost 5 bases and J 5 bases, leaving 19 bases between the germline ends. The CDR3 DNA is TGTGCCAGCAGCCCCAGGGCCGTCAAAATCAACAATGAGCAGTTCTTC. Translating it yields CASSPRAVKINNEQFF.

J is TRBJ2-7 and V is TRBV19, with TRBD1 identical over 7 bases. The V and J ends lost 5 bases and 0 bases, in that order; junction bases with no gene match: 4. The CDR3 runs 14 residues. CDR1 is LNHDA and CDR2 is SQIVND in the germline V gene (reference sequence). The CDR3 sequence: CASSGTDASYEQYF. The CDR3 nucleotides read TGTGCCAGTAGTGGGACAGATGCCTCCTACGAGCAGTACTTC.

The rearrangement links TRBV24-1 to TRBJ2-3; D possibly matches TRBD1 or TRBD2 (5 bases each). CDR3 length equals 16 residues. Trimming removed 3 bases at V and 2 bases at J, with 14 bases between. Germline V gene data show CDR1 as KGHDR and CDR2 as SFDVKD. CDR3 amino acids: CATSDTNVGTTDTQYF. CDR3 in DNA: TGTGCCACCAGTGATACCAACGTGGGGACCACAGATACGCAGTATTTT.

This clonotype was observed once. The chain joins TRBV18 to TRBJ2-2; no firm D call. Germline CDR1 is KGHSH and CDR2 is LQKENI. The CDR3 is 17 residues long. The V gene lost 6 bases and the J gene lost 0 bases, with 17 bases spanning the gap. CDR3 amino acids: CASSAFALSANTGELFF. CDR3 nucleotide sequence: TGTGCCAGCTCCGCTTTCGCGCTAAGCGCGAACACCGGGGAGCTGTTTTTT.